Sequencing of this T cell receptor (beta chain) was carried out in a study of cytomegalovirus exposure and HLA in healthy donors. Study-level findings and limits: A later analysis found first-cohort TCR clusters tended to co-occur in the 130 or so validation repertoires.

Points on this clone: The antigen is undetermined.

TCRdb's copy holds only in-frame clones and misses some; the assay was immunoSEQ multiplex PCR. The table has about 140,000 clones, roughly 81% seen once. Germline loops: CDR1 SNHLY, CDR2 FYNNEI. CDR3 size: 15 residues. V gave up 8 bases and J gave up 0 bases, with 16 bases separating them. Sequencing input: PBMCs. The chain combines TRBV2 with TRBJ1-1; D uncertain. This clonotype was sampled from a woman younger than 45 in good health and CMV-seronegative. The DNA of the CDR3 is TGTGCCAGCGGGAGGACGGGATCTATGAACACTGAAGCTTTCTTT. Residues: CASGRTGSMNTEAFF.